The 29 T cell receptor beta chains given below trace back to one sample, sequenced in a study of T cells in Graves' hyperthyroidism and ophthalmopathy. RNA transcripts served as the template for amplifying TCR beta CDR3 regions. HTBI primers were the set used in a first-round RT-PCR of the TCR CDR3. A single record per CDR3 protein comes from TCRdb applying MiXCR to the multiplex PCR reads. The sample carries under 250,000 distinct CDR3 sequences, around 25% recorded once. The sequenced sample was blood. All receptors derive from a woman aged 35 to 49 with Graves' ophthalmopathy.

This clonotype was found many times. The chain employs TRBV6-2 or TRBV6-3 and TRBJ2-7, with D hard to call. Trimming took off 0 bases at V and 1 base at J, with 4 bases between the two ends. Germline assignment: CDR1 MNHEY and CDR2 SVGEGT. CDR3 length: 13 amino acids. CDR3 nucleotide sequence: TGTGCCAGCAGTTACTCTCGATCCTACGAGCAGTACTTC. Its translation is CASSYSRSYEQYF.

This clonotype was seen many times. The chain joins TRBV20-1 to TRBJ1-1; no definite D call. The CDR3 contains 13 residues. Germline CDR1 DFQATT, CDR2 SNEGSKA (reference sequence). The CDR3 region has the DNA TGCAGCCCCGGACCCTCAGCGGGCACTGAAGCTTTCTTT. It encodes CSPGPSAGTEAFF.

The rearrangement uses TRBV28 and TRBJ2-2, with 8 bases lining up with TRBD2. V lost 3 bases to trimming and J lost 5 bases; unmatched junction nucleotides: 8. Per germline, CDR1 MDHEN and CDR2 SYDVKM. The CDR3 extends over 16 amino acids. Written as DNA, the CDR3 is TGTGCCAGCAGTTTCGGACTAGCTGTGAGGACCGGGGAGCTGTTTTTT. Protein product: CASSFGLAVRTGELFF.

The sample holds a few counts of this clonotype. The CDR3 region is CASSFDLNFGTEAFF. The CDR3 nucleotides read TGTGCCAGCAGTTTCGACCTGAATTTCGGCACTGAAGCTTTCTTT. The rearrangement joins TRBV12-3 or TRBV12-4 to TRBJ1-1; no clear D gene. Trimming stripped 3 bases from V and 4 bases from J, with 15 bases between. The CDR3 has 15 amino acids.

The chain carries TRBV11-1 and TRBJ2-7; 8 bases are a match to TRBD1. There are 16 residues in the CDR3. After removal of 0 bases from V and 8 bases from J, the junction contained 12 bases not matched to a gene. Per the germline V gene, CDR1 is SGHAT and CDR2 is FQDESV (reference sequence). Here the CDR3 reads CASSLALTGQGAQQYF. As DNA, the CDR3 is TGTGCCAGCAGCTTAGCCCTGACTGGACAGGGTGCGCAGCAGTACTTC.

The chain employs TRBV11-2 and TRBJ1-1; no clear D gene. Germline V CDR1 and CDR2: SGHAT, FQNNGV. This CDR3 contains 15 residues. V shed 0 bases and J shed 4 bases, with 12 bases lying between them. CDR3 sequence reads: CASSLDNGAGTEAFF. The CDR3 nucleotides read TGTGCCAGCAGCTTAGATAACGGAGCGGGCACTGAAGCTTTCTTT.

This clonotype was recorded many times. The gene calls are TRBV28 and TRBJ2-5; tentative D call: TRBD1 (5 bases). Trimming took off 10 bases at V and 5 bases at J, with 14 bases between the two ends. Germline-derived CDR1 and CDR2 are MDHEN and SYDVKM. The CDR3 loop spans 12 amino acids. CDR3 sequence: CATLGVRETQYF. The CDR3 DNA follows: TGTGCCACTTTAGGGGTTCGGGAGACCCAGTACTTC.

The CDR3 DNA reads as TGTGCCAGCAGTGATCTAACCGACGGGAACACTGAAGCTTTCTTT. The encoded protein is CASSDLTDGNTEAFF. V usage is TRBV6-1 and J usage is TRBJ1-1; no clear D. V lost 3 bases, J lost 1 base, and 12 bases lay in between. CDR1 is MNHNS, CDR2 SASEGT, per germline. CDR3 size: 15 residues.

This clonotype was seen repeatedly, ten times or more. J is TRBJ2-2 and V is TRBV12-3 or TRBV12-4; D is uncertain. V was clipped by 9 bases and J by 2 bases, with 16 bases between them. This CDR3 is 15 amino acids long. The CDR3 nucleotides read TGTGCCAGTCTACCCGGCTTTATTAACACCGGGGAGCTGTTTTTT. Translated: CASLPGFINTGELFF.

A note on this clonotype: A much larger clone is a single base away; this may be a read error. The V gene is TRBV30, the J gene TRBJ2-2, with 7 bases identical to TRBD1. The CDR3 has 18 amino acids. V shed 0 bases, J shed 2 bases, and the junction held 12 bases outside the gene matches. Germline values: CDR1 GTSNPN, CDR2 SVGIG (reference sequence). CDR3 residues: CAWSVLGRGRVNTGELFF. Written as DNA, the CDR3 is TGTGCCTGGAGTGTACTGGGCAGGGGGAGAGTAAACACCGGGGAGCTGTTTTTT. Together with reference TRBV30 and TRBJ2-2, the CDR3 gives the full variable domain: SQTIHQWPATLVQPVGSPLSLECTVEGTSNPNLYWYRQAAGRGLQLLFYSVGIGQISSEVPQNLSASRPQDRQFILSSKKLLLSDSGFYLCAWSVLGRGRVNTGELFFGEGSRLTVL.

In its sample, this clonotype was seen many times. V and J are TRBV20-1 and TRBJ2-7; D not certain. Germline V gene sequence: CDR1 DFQATT, CDR2 SNEGSKA (reference sequence). The CDR3 runs to 13 residues. V was clipped by 1 base and J by 3 bases, with 10 bases between them. CDR3 region: CSARGGSRYEQYF. CDR3 in DNA: TGCAGTGCTAGAGGGGGTAGCCGCTACGAGCAGTACTTC.

This clonotype was seen repeatedly, ten times or more. V is TRBV28 and J is TRBJ1-2; TRBD1 might be the D (5 bases). Germline CDR1 MDHEN, CDR2 SYDVKM. The CDR3 is made up of 15 amino acids. Deletions cut 3 bases from V and 0 bases from J, with 11 bases between. CDR3 residues: CASSFRAGPNYGYTF. Written as DNA, the CDR3 is TGTGCCAGCAGTTTCCGGGCGGGGCCTAACTATGGCTACACCTTC.

This clonotype appeared many times. This chain connects TRBV4-1 to TRBJ2-7; 8 positions match TRBD2. V lost 0 bases and J lost 0; bases outside the gene matches: 1. This CDR3 has 15 residues. The germline V gene has CDR1 MGHRA and CDR2 YSYEKL. Written as DNA, the CDR3 is TGCGCCAGCAGCCAAGAGAGCGGGAGCTCCTACGAGCAGTACTTC. Translating gives CASSQESGSSYEQYF.

In this sample, this clonotype turned up many times. J is TRBJ2-5 and V is TRBV11-2; D may be TRBD1 (6 bases). This CDR3 spans 14 amino acids. Germline V CDR1 and CDR2: SGHAT, FQNNGV. V shed 4 bases and J shed 1 base, with 10 bases lying between them. The CDR3 DNA reads TGTGCCAGCAGCTCACAGGGTTTCCAAGAGACCCAGTACTTC. Protein sequence: CASSSQGFQETQYF.

There are many counts of this clonotype. The chain has TRBV7-2 and TRBJ2-7; D remains ambiguous. Trimming stripped 1 base from V and 3 bases from J, with 7 bases between. CDR3 length: 13 amino acids. Germline loops: CDR1 SGHTA, CDR2 FQGNSA. DNA of the CDR3: TGTGCCAGCAGCTTAGGACATATCTACGAGCAGTACTTC. This encodes CASSLGHIYEQYF.

This chain joins TRBV2 and TRBJ1-2; 9 nucleotides agree with TRBD1. After removal of 6 bases from V and 6 bases from J, the junction contained 8 bases not matched to a gene. The CDR3 loop spans 14 amino acids. From germline, CDR1 is SNHLY and CDR2 FYNNEI. This chain's CDR3 is CASSRTGVGDGYTF. CDR3 in DNA: TGTGCCAGCAGCCGGACAGGGGTGGGAGATGGCTACACCTTC.

As for this clonotype: Possible read error: a much larger clone is one base away. The chain uses TRBV12-3 or TRBV12-4 and TRBJ2-5, with 8 bases aligning to TRBD1. The V gene end was trimmed by 5 bases and the J gene end by 3 bases; junction bases not matched to a gene: 8. The CDR3 is made up of 15 amino acids. DNA for the CDR3: TGTGCCAGCAGTGGGGGCAGGGGGCAAGAAGAGACCCAGTACTTC. This encodes CASSGGRGQEETQYF.

This clonotype was found many times. The chain employs TRBV28 and TRBJ2-7; TRBD2 is a possible D gene (5 bases). CDR3 length equals 14 residues. Germline V gives CDR1 MDHEN, CDR2 SYDVKM. V lost 2 bases and J lost 4, with 12 bases in between. The chain's CDR3 is CASSLVGVVYEQYF. The CDR3 DNA follows: TGTGCCAGCAGTTTAGTGGGAGTGGTTTACGAGCAGTACTTC.

In this sample, this clonotype turned up many times. The CDR3 sequence: CASSFPGLIPNTGELFF. The CDR3 region has the DNA TGTGCCAGCAGCTTTCCAGGACTTATCCCGAACACCGGGGAGCTGTTTTTT. V gene TRBV11-1 combines with J gene TRBJ2-2; possible D gene TRBD2, 5 bases. Trimming took 3 bases from V and 0 from J, leaving 14 bases between them. Germline values: CDR1 SGHAT, CDR2 FQDESV (reference sequence). This CDR3 is 17 amino acids long.

The sample holds many counts of this clonotype. V and J are TRBV4-2 and TRBJ1-2, with 9 positions matching TRBD1. The germline CDR1 and CDR2 sequences are LGHNA and YNFKEQ. CDR3 length: 17 residues. Germline trimming cut 8 bases from V and 0 bases from J; bases unmatched to any gene: 13. The CDR3 DNA reads TGTGCCAGCTACCACGTGACAGGGGGGAACTCTAACTATGGCTACACCTTC. Its protein is CASYHVTGGNSNYGYTF.

J is TRBJ1-5 and V is TRBV6-1; D gene ambiguous. Trimming pared 7 bases from V and 10 bases from J, leaving 17 bases between. The CDR3 is 13 amino acids. Per germline, CDR1 MNHNS and CDR2 SASEGT. The CDR3: CASKEDISSPQHF. The CDR3 DNA reads TGTGCCAGCAAGGAAGACATCTCTTCCCCCCAGCATTTT.

This clonotype was picked up a small number of times. The chain combines TRBV4-1 with TRBJ1-2; D gene unclear. Germline CDR1 and CDR2: MGHRA and YSYEKL. Trimming took off 0 bases at V and 4 bases at J, with 9 bases between the two ends. The length of the CDR3 is 14 residues. In nucleotides, the CDR3 is TGCGCCAGCAGCCAAGAGACGGTAGTCTATGGCTACACCTTC. Translating gives CASSQETVVYGYTF.

This chain links TRBV7-8 with TRBJ2-2, with unresolved D. The length of the CDR3 is 16 residues. V gave up 0 bases and J gave up 4 bases, with 12 bases separating them. From germline, CDR1 is SGHVS and CDR2 FQNEAQ. The CDR3 nucleotides are TGTGCCAGCAGCTTAGCAGTTGGGGATTCCACCGGGGAGCTGTTTTTT. This sequence encodes CASSLAVGDSTGELFF.

This clonotype was detected ten times or more. At one boundary the junction diverges from the germline segment, which might be a read error. The V call is TRBV20-1, the J call TRBJ1-1; TRBD1 matches at 9 bases. The CDR3 has 14 residues. The germline gives CDR1 DFQATT, CDR2 SNEGSKA (reference sequence). CDR3 region: CSARAGQGNTEASF. CDR3 DNA sequence: TGCAGTGCTAGGGCGGGACAGGGAAACACTGAAGCTTCCTTT.

This clonotype appeared many times. The rearrangement links TRBV5-1 to TRBJ1-1; 9 bases are shared with TRBD1. The trim removed 4 bases at V and 2 bases at J, leaving 3 bases unmatched. The CDR3 covers 14 residues. The germline CDR1 and CDR2 sequences are SGHRS and YFSETQ. The CDR3 bases are TGCGCCAGCAGCACGACAGGGGGAAACACTGAAGCTTTCTTT. It encodes CASSTTGGNTEAFF.

This clonotype was recorded a few times. One end of the junction is discordant with germline, which a read error may explain. The chain has TRBV7-8 and TRBJ1-5, with a tentative D call TRBD1 (5 bases). This CDR3 has 16 amino acids. Germline CDR1 and CDR2: SGHVS and FQNEAQ. CDR3 loop: CASSLGGEQINQPQLF. The CDR3 nucleotides are TGTGCCAGCAGCTTAGGGGGGGAACAGATCAATCAGCCCCAGCTTTTT.

This clonotype was found many times. The chain combines TRBV6-1 with TRBJ2-7; D might be TRBD2 (6 bases). V lost 7 bases and J lost 3, with 13 bases in between. Germline V gene sequence: CDR1 MNHNS, CDR2 SASEGT. The CDR3 spans 13 residues. The CDR3 nucleotides read TGTGCCAGCACCCCGGGAGAGCACTACGAGCAGTACTTC. Protein sequence: CASTPGEHYEQYF.

This clonotype was counted ten times or more. The chain uses TRBV5-1 and TRBJ1-2, with D uncertain. Per the germline V gene, CDR1 is SGHRS and CDR2 is YFSETQ. V was cut by 1 base and J by 5 bases, with 9 bases left in between. This CDR3 contains 13 residues. The CDR3 reads CASSLSGEYGYTF. DNA for the CDR3: TGCGCCAGCAGCTTGTCCGGGGAGTATGGCTACACCTTC.

This clonotype was counted at least ten times. Here the CDR3 reads CASMRQASYEQYF. Written as DNA, the CDR3 is TGTGCCAGCATGAGACAGGCCTCCTACGAGCAGTACTTC. The rearrangement links TRBV2 to TRBJ2-7, with D possibly being TRBD1 (6 bases). V dropped 7 bases and J dropped 0 bases, with 10 bases sitting between them. Germline V gives CDR1 SNHLY, CDR2 FYNNEI. The CDR3 covers 13 residues.